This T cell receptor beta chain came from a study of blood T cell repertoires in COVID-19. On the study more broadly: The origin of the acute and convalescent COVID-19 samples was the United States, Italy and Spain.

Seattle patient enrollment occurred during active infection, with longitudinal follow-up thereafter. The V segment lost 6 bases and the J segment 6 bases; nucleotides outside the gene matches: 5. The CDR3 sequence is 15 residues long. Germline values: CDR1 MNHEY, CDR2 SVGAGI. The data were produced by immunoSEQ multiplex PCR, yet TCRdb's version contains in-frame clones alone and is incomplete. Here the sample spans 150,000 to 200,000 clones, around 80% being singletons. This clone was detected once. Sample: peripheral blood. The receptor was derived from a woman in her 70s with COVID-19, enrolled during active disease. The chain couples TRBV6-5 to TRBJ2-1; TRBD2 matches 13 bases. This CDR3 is CASSRLAGGRNEQFF. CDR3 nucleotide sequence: TGTGCCAGCAGCAGACTAGCGGGGGGCCGCAATGAGCAGTTCTTC.